The 22 T cell receptor beta chains below were found in one sample sequenced in a study of radiotherapy plus CTLA-4 blockade in lung cancer. Here immunoSEQ multiplex PCR was the method, and the copy in TCRdb shows in-frame clones only, minus some. This table has over 40,000 clones, 75% to 85% appearing once. The material was peripheral blood, obtained from a patient treated with radiotherapy plus ipilimumab. These receptors all stem from a human donor with non-small cell lung cancer who had stable disease on radiotherapy plus ipilimumab.

This rearrangement joins TRBV9 to TRBJ2-7; a possible D gene is TRBD2 (5 bases). Trimming left V 0 bases short and J 3 bases short, with 13 bases between. The CDR3 is made up of 15 amino acids. Germline V gives CDR1 SGDLS, CDR2 YYNGEE. CDR3 residues: CASSVAGTDYYEQYF. Written as DNA, the CDR3 is TGTGCCAGCAGCGTAGCGGGAACAGACTACTACGAGCAGTACTTC.

This clone was seen only a few times. Distinct nucleotide sequences in the sample also encode this CDR3. The CDR3: CASGQGGIYEQYF. CDR3 nucleotides: TGTGCCAGCGGACAGGGGGGGATCTACGAGCAGTACTTC. The rearrangement uses TRBV19 and TRBJ2-7; 10 bases are a match to TRBD1. V was pared by 9 bases and J by 3 bases, with 5 bases of the junction left unmatched. From germline, CDR1 is LNHDA and CDR2 SQIVND (reference sequence). This CDR3 is 13 amino acids long.

The chain employs TRBV5-4 and TRBJ2-2; TRBD2 agrees at 15 bases. J gave up 1 base and V 4 bases, and 2 bases lay outside the gene matches. The CDR3 is 17 residues long. Germline values: CDR1 SGHNT, CDR2 YYREEE (reference sequence). The CDR3 region is CASSRTSGRENTGELFF. The CDR3 bases are TGTGCCAGCAGCCGGACTAGCGGGAGGGAGAACACCGGGGAGCTGTTTTTT.

This chain uses TRBV7-9 with TRBJ2-5; 7 bases agree with TRBD2. Germline V gene lookup returns CDR1 SEHNR and CDR2 FQNEAQ (reference sequence). V dropped 1 base and J dropped 9; count of bases not matched to a gene: 11. The length of the CDR3 is 15 residues. In DNA, the CDR3 is TGTGCCAGCAGCTTAGAGAGGGCGGATCGGGGGGCCCAGTACTTC. Translation gives CASSLERADRGAQYF.

A few counts support this clone. The rearrangement links TRBV28 to TRBJ1-1, with 10 bases aligning to TRBD1. J was trimmed by 5 bases and V by 5 bases; bases with no gene match: 8. Germline lookup yields CDR1 MDHEN and CDR2 SYDVKM. There are 15 residues in the CDR3. The CDR3 bases are TGTGCCAGCAGTGGGACCGGGACAGGGGTTACTGAAGCTTTCTTT. Its protein is CASSGTGTGVTEAFF.

The V gene is TRBV28, the J gene TRBJ1-5; TRBD1 aligns across 8 bases. The CDR3 totals 16 residues. The junction had 9 bases not matched to a gene; V was cut back by 5 bases and J by 3 bases. Germline V gene lookup returns CDR1 MDHEN and CDR2 SYDVKM. The CDR3 protein is CASSQRQGPSNQPQHF. The CDR3, as DNA: TGTGCCAGCAGTCAGAGACAGGGGCCGTCCAATCAGCCCCAGCATTTT.

CDR3 nucleotides: TGTGCCAGCAGATATAGCGGGACGGGCGAGCAGTACTTC. This sequence encodes CASRYSGTGEQYF. This rearrangement joins TRBV7-3 to TRBJ2-7, with 8 bases matching TRBD2. Germline lookup yields CDR1 SGHTA and CDR2 FQGTGA. This CDR3 spans 13 amino acids. The junction had 7 bases not matched to a gene; V was cut back by 6 bases and J by 6 bases.

The chain joins TRBV5-1 to TRBJ2-5; the match to TRBD1 covers 8 bases. The germline V gene has CDR1 SGHRS and CDR2 YFSETQ. V was pared by 4 bases and J by 11 bases, with 19 bases of the junction left unmatched. There are 16 residues in the CDR3. The CDR3 loop is CASSVTTGEISREQYF. In nucleotides, the CDR3 is TGCGCCAGCAGCGTGACGACAGGGGAGATATCAAGGGAGCAGTACTTC. Variable domain in full (rest from reference TRBV5-1 and TRBJ2-5): KAGVTQTPRYLIKTRGQQVTLSCSPISGHRSVSWYQQTPGQGLQFLFEYFSETQRNKGNFPGRFSGRQFSNSRSEMNVSTLELGDSALYLCASSVTTGEISREQYFGPGTRLLVL.

The sample holds a few counts of this clone. The J gene is TRBJ2-7, the V gene TRBV7-6; 13 bases are a match to TRBD2. This CDR3 is built from 16 residues. Germline V gives CDR1 SGHVS, CDR2 FNYEAQ. Trimming at V came to 4 bases and at J to 7 bases, leaving 10 bases not matched to a gene. CDR3 coding DNA: TGTGCCAGCAGCTCACAAAGGACTAGCGGGAGTAGTGAGCAGTACTTC. The encoded protein is CASSSQRTSGSSEQYF.

The rearrangement uses TRBV28 and TRBJ2-1; 9 nucleotides agree with TRBD2. There are 16 residues in the CDR3. CDR1 is MDHEN and CDR2 is SYDVKM in the germline V gene. V shed 3 bases, J shed 4 bases, and the junction held 7 bases outside the gene matches. CDR3 bases: TGTGCCAGCAGTTTGAATAGCGGGGGATATTACAATGAGCAGTTCTTC. This sequence encodes CASSLNSGGYYNEQFF.

The genes are TRBV28 and TRBJ2-7, with D possibly TRBD1 on 6 matching bases. This CDR3 contains 15 residues. V lost 6 bases to trimming and J lost 1 base, with 16 bases between them. In germline, CDR1 is MDHEN, CDR2 SYDVKM. The CDR3 DNA reads as TGTGCCAGCAGCCCCCTCGACAGGCTTTCCTACGAGCAGTACTTC. Amino acids: CASSPLDRLSYEQYF.

This chain uses TRBV4-3 with TRBJ1-1; a weak D match, TRBD1 (6 bases). V was clipped by 0 bases and J by 4 bases, with 18 bases between them. From germline, CDR1 is LGHNA and CDR2 YSLEER. The CDR3 length is 17 residues. In DNA form, the CDR3 reads TGCGCCAGCAGCCAAGACAAATCCCCGAGGGGGGGCACTGAAGCTTTCTTT. This sequence encodes CASSQDKSPRGGTEAFF.

This clone was picked up a small number of times. The chain recombines TRBV4-1 with TRBJ2-1; 7 positions match TRBD2. The CDR3 length is 16 residues. Germline V lookup: CDR1 MGHRA, CDR2 YSYEKL. V lost 1 base to trimming and J lost 8 bases; unmatched junction nucleotides: 11. The CDR3 region is CASSQALGGSFHEQFF. The CDR3 DNA is TGCGCCAGCAGCCAAGCCCTTGGCGGGAGTTTCCATGAGCAGTTCTTC.

The rearrangement uses TRBV10-2 and TRBJ1-1, with D unresolved. The CDR3 length is 14 residues. Per the germline V gene, CDR1 is WSHSY and CDR2 is SAAADI. The V end lost 4 bases, the J end lost 0 bases, and 9 bases lay between the germline ends. The CDR3 sequence: CASSGTVLNTEAFF. The CDR3 DNA follows: TGCGCCAGCAGTGGCACAGTGCTGAACACTGAAGCTTTCTTT.

This CDR3 reads CASSLTGAQETQYF. The CDR3 nucleotides read TGTGCCAGCAGTCTCACAGGGGCCCAAGAGACCCAGTACTTC. The chain links TRBV28 to TRBJ2-5; 7 bases align to TRBD1. The V gene's germline CDR1 is MDHEN and CDR2 SYDVKM. The trim removed 5 bases at V and 1 base at J, leaving 4 bases unmatched. The CDR3 loop spans 14 amino acids.

This sequence joins TRBV15 and TRBJ2-4; tentative D call: TRBD1 (5 bases). This CDR3 contains 14 residues. The germline CDR1 and CDR2 sequences are LNHNV and YYDKDF (reference sequence). The ends were cut back, 1 base at V and 4 bases at J, with 8 bases in the middle. CDR3: CATSRAQAKNIQYF. The CDR3 region has the DNA TGTGCCACCAGCAGAGCACAGGCAAAAAACATTCAGTACTTC.

The chain joins TRBV27 to TRBJ2-3, with D perhaps TRBD2 (5 bases). CDR3 size: 15 residues. CDR1 MNHEY and CDR2 SMNVEV come from the germline V gene (reference sequence). The germline V and J ends were trimmed by 3 bases and 2 bases, with 12 bases remaining between them. CDR3 nucleotides: TGTGCCAGCAGTTTTAGCGCTAGACTCACAGATACGCAGTATTTT. As protein: CASSFSARLTDTQYF.

This clone was seen just once. The V gene is TRBV5-1, the J gene TRBJ2-5, with D tentatively TRBD2 (5 bases). The germline V gene has CDR1 SGHRS and CDR2 YFSETQ. The CDR3 has 14 residues. Deletions cut 3 bases from V and 5 bases from J, with 14 bases between. This CDR3 reads CASSWRVAGETQYF. The CDR3 DNA follows: TGCGCCAGCAGCTGGCGGGTCGCCGGGGAGACCCAGTACTTC.

This sequence joins TRBV4-1 and TRBJ2-3; the match to TRBD2 covers 10 bases. This CDR3 comprises 14 residues. V dropped 0 bases and J dropped 6; count of bases not matched to a gene: 0. Germline V gene sequence: CDR1 MGHRA, CDR2 YSYEKL. Here the CDR3 reads CASSQDSGRDTQYF. The CDR3 nucleotides are TGCGCCAGCAGCCAAGATAGCGGGAGGGATACGCAGTATTTT.

The CDR3 here is CAISESPGTNEKLFF. The CDR3 DNA is TGTGCCATCAGTGAGTCGCCGGGGACTAATGAAAAACTGTTTTTT. The chain couples TRBV10-3 to TRBJ1-4; unclear D gene. The CDR3 runs to 15 residues. V lost 0 bases to trimming and J lost 2 bases, with 7 bases between them. The germline V gene encodes CDR1 ENHRY and CDR2 SYGVKD.

The chain is built from TRBV6-4 and TRBJ1-2, with a tentative D call TRBD1 (6 bases). Looked up from germline, CDR1 is MRHNA and CDR2 is SNTAGT. The V end was cut by 7 bases, the J end by 2 bases, with 14 bases between. The CDR3 loop spans 14 amino acids. The chain's CDR3 is CASNPGHRNYGYTF. CDR3 coding DNA: TGTGCCAGCAACCCGGGACACCGGAACTATGGCTACACCTTC.

The CDR3 region is CASSEGQGSNQPQHF. CDR3 coding DNA: TGTGCCAGCAGCGAGGGACAGGGTAGCAATCAGCCCCAGCATTTT. The V call is TRBV9, the J call TRBJ1-5; 9 bases agree with TRBD1. The V and J ends lost 3 bases and 0 bases, in that order; junction bases with no gene match: 1. The CDR3 loop spans 15 amino acids. The germline CDR1 and CDR2 sequences are SGDLS and YYNGEE.